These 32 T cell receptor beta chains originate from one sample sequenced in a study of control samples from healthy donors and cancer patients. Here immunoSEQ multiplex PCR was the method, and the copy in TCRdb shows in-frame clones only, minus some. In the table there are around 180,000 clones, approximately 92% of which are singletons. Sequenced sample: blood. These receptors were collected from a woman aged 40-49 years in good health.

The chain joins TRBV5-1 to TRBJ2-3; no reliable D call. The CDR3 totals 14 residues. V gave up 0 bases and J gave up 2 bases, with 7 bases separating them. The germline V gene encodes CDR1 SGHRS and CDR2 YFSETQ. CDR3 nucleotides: TGCGCCAGCAGCTTGGATTCTGCCACAGATACGCAGTATTTT. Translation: CASSLDSATDTQYF.

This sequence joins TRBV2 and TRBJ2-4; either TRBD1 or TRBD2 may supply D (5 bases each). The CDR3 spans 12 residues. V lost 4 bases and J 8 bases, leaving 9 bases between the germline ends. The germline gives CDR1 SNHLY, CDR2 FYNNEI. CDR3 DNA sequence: TGTGCCAGCAGTGCGACAGCGGACATTCAGTACTTC. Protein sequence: CASSATADIQYF.

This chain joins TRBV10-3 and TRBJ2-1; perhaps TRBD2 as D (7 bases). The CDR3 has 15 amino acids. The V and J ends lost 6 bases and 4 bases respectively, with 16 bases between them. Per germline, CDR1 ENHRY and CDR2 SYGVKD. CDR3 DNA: TGTGCCATCAGCGGGGCGGGGGCCGTATACAATGAGCAGTTCTTC. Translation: CAISGAGAVYNEQFF.

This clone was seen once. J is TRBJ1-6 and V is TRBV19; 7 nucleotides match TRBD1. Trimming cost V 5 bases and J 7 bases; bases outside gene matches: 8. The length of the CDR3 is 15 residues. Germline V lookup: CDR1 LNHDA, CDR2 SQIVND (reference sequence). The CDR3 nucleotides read TGTGCCAGTAGTGGAGTCGACAGGGACAATTCACCCCTCCACTTT. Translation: CASSGVDRDNSPLHF.

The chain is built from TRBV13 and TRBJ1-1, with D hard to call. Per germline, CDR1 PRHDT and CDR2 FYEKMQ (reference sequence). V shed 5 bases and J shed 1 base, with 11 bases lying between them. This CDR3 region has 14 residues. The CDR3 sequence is CASSHWTENTEAFF. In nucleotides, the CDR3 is TGTGCCAGCAGCCATTGGACGGAGAACACTGAAGCTTTCTTT.

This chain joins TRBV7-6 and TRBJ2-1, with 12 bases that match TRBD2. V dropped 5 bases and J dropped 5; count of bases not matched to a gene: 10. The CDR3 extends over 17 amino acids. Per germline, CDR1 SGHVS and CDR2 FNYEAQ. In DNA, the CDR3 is TGTGCCAGCAGCCCCGGACTAGCGGGGCGAAATAACAATGAGCAGTTCTTC. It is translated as CASSPGLAGRNNNEQFF.

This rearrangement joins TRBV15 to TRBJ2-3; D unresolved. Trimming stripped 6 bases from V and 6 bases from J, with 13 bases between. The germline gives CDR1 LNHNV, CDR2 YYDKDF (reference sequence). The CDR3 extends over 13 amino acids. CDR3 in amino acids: CATRGSGTDTQYF. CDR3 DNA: TGTGCCACCAGGGGTTCCGGTACCGATACGCAGTATTTT.

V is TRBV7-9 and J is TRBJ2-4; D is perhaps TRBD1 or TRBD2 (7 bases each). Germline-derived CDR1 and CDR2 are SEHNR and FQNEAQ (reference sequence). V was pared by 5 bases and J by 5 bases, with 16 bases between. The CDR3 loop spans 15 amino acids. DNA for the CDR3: TGTGCCAGCAGCCGAAGACAGGGAGGGGAAAACATTCAGTACTTC. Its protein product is CASSRRQGGENIQYF.

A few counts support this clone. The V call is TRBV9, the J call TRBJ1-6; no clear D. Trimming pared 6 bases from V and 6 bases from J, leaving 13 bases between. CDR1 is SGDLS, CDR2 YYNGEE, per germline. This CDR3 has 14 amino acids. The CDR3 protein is CASKGGGINSPLHF. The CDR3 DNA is TGTGCCAGCAAAGGCGGAGGGATTAATTCACCCCTCCACTTT. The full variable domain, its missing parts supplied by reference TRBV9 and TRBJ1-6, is DSGVTQTPKHLITATGQRVTLRCSPRSGDLSVYWYQQSLDQGLQFLIQYYNGEERAKGNILERFSAQQFPDLHSELNLSSLELGDSALYFCASKGGGINSPLHFGNGTRLTVT.

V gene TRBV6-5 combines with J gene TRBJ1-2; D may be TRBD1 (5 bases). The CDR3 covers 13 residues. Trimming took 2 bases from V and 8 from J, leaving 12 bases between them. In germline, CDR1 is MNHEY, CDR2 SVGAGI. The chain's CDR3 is CASSYVGVEGYTF. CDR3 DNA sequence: TGTGCCAGCAGTTACGTGGGGGTAGAAGGCTACACCTTC.

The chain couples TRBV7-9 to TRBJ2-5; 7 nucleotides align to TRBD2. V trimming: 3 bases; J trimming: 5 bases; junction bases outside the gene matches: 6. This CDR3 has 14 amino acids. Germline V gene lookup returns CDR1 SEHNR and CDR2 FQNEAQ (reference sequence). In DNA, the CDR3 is TGTGCCAGCAGCTTCTCGGGAGGCCTGGAGACCCAGTACTTC. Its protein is CASSFSGGLETQYF.

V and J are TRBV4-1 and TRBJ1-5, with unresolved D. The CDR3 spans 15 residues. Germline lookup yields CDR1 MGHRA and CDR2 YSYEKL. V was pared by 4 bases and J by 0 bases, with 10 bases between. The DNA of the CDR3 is TGCGCCAGCAGCCCTTTCCTTCTTAGCAATCAGCCCCAGCATTTT. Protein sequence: CASSPFLLSNQPQHF.

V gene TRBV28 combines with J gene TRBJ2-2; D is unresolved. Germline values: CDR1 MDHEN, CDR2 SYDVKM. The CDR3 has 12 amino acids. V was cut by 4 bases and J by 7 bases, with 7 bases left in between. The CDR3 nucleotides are TGTGCCAGCAGTTGGCCAGGCGGGGAGCTGTTTTTT. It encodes CASSWPGGELFF. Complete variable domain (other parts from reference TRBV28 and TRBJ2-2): DVKVTQSSRYLVKRTGEKVFLECVQDMDHENMFWYRQDPGLGLRLIYFSYDVKMKEKGDIPEGYSVSREKKERFSLILESASTNQTSMYLCASSWPGGELFFGEGSRLTVL.

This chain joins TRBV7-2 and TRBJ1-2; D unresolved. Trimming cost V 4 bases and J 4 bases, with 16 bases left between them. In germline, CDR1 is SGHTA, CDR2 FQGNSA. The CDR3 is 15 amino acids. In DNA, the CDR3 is TGTGCCAGCAGCTCCCCGCGTGAGGGCCTCTATGGCTACACCTTC. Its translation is CASSSPREGLYGYTF. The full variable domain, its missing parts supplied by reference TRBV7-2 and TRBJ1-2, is GAGVSQSPSNKVTEKGKDVELRCDPISGHTALYWYRQSLGQGLEFLIYFQGNSAPDKSGLPSDRFSAERTGGSVSTLTIQRTQQEDSAVYLCASSSPREGLYGYTFGSGTRLTVV.

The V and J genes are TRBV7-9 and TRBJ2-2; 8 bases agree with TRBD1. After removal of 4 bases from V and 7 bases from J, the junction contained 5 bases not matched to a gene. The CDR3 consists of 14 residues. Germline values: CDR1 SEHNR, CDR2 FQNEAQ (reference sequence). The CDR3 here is CASSSDRAGGELFF. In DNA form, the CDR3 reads TGTGCCAGCAGCTCGGACAGGGCGGGCGGGGAGCTGTTTTTT.

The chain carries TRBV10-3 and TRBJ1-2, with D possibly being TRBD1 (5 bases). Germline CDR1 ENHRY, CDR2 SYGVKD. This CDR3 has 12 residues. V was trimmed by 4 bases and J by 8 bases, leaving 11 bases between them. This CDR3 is CAISGDRAGYTF. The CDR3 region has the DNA TGTGCCATCAGTGGGGACCGGGCGGGCTACACCTTC.

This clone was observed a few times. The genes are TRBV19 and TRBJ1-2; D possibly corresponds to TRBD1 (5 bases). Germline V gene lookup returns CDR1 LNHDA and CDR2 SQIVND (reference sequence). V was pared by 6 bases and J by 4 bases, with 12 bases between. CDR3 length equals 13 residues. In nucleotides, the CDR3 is TGTGCCAGTAGGGTAGACGGGACCTATGGCTACACCTTC. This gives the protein CASRVDGTYGYTF.

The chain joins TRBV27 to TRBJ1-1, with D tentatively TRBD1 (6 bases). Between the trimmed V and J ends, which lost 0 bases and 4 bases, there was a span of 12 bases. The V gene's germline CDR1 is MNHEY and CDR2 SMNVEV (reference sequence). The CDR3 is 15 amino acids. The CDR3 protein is CASSLSQGSTTEAFF. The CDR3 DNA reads TGTGCCAGCAGTTTATCACAGGGATCAACCACTGAAGCTTTCTTT.

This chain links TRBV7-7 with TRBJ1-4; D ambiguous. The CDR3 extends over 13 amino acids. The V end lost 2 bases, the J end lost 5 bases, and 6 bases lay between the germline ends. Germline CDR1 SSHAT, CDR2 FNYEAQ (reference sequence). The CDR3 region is CASSLSPNEKLFF. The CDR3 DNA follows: TGTGCCAGCAGCTTAAGTCCCAATGAAAAACTGTTTTTT.

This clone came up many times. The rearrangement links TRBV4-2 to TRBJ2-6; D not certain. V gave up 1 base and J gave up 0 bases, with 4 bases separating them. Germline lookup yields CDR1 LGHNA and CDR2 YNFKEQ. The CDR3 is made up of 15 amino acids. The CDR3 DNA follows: TGTGCCAGCAGCCAAGGGAGCTCTGGGGCCAACGTCCTGACTTTC. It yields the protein CASSQGSSGANVLTF.

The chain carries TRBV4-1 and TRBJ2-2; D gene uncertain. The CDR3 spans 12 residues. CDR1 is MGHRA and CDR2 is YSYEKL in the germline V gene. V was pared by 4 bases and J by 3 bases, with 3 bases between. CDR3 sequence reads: CASSLDTGELFF. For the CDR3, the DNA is TGCGCCAGCAGCCTTGACACCGGGGAGCTGTTTTTT.

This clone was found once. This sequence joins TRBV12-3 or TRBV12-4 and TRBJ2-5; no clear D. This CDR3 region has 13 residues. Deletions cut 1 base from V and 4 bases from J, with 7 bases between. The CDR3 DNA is TGTGCCAGCAGTTTAGGGGTTATAGAGACCCAGTACTTC. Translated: CASSLGVIETQYF.

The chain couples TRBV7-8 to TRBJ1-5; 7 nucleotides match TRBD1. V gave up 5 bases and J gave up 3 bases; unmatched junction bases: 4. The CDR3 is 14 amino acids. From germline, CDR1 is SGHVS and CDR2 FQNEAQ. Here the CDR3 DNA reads TGTGCCAGCAGCGTAGGGACAGACAATCAGCCCCAGCATTTT. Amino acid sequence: CASSVGTDNQPQHF.

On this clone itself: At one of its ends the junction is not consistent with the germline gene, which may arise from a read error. The CDR3 spells CAGSFGTDTQYF. The DNA for the CDR3 is TGTGCCGGCAGTTTTGGTACAGATACGCAGTATTTT. V gene TRBV27 combines with J gene TRBJ2-3; no definite D call. The CDR3 consists of 12 residues. Per germline, CDR1 MNHEY and CDR2 SMNVEV (reference sequence).

The CDR3 DNA follows: TGTGCCAGCAGCCAAGACCCCGTCGCATTAGCGGGGAGCACAGATACGCAGTATTTT. Translated, it gives CASSQDPVALAGSTDTQYF. V usage is TRBV3-1 (or the pseudogene TRBV3-2) and J usage is TRBJ2-3; TRBD2 matches at 8 bases. This CDR3 contains 19 residues. Germline CDR1 and CDR2: LGHDT and YNNKEL (reference sequence). V trimming: 0 bases; J trimming: 0 bases; junction bases outside the gene matches: 11.

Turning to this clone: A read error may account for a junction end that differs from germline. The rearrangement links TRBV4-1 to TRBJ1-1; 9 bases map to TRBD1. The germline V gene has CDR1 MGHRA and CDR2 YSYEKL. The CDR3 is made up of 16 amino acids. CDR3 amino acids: CASSQILGTGNAEAFF. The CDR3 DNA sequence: TGCGCCAGCAGCCAGATTCTGGGGACAGGGAACGCTGAAGCTTTCTTT.

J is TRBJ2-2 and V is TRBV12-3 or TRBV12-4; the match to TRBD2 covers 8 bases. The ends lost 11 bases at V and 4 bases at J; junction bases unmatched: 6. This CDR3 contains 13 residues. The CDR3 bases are TGTGCCTCCACAGCGGGGGTCACCGGGGAGCTGTTTTTT. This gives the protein CASTAGVTGELFF.

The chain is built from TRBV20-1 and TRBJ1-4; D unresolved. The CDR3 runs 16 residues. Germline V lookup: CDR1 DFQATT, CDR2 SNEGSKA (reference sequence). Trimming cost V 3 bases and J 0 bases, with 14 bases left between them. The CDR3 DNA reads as TGCAGTGCTAGTTTCACCTCAGTTGCAACTAATGAAAAACTGTTTTTT. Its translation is CSASFTSVATNEKLFF.

The CDR3 nucleotides are TGCAGCGTTGGGTATAAGGCCTCGAACACTGAAGCTTTCTTT. Encoded protein: CSVGYKASNTEAFF. The rearrangement links TRBV29-1 to TRBJ1-1; D is uncertain. Trimming pared 4 bases from V and 1 base from J, leaving 13 bases between. The length of the CDR3 is 14 residues. The germline V gene has CDR1 SQVTM and CDR2 ANQGSEA.

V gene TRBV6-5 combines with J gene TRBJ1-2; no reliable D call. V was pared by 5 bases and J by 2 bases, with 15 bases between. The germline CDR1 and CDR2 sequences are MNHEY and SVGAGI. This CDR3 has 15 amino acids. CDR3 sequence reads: CASSLSVSQNYGYTF. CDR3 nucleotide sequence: TGTGCCAGCAGTCTCTCTGTTTCGCAGAACTATGGCTACACCTTC.

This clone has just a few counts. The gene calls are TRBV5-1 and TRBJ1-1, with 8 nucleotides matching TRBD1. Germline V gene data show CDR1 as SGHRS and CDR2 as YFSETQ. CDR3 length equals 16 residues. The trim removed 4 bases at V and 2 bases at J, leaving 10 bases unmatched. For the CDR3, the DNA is TGCGCCAGCAGCCCGAGCTGGACAGGGCCTAACACTGAAGCTTTCTTT. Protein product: CASSPSWTGPNTEAFF.

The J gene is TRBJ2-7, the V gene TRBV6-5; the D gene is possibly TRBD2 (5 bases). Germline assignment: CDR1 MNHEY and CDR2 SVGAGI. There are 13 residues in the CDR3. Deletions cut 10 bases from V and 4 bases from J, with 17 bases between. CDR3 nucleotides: TGTGCCACCCAGCCCGGGGTAGGTTACGAGCAGTACTTC. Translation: CATQPGVGYEQYF.